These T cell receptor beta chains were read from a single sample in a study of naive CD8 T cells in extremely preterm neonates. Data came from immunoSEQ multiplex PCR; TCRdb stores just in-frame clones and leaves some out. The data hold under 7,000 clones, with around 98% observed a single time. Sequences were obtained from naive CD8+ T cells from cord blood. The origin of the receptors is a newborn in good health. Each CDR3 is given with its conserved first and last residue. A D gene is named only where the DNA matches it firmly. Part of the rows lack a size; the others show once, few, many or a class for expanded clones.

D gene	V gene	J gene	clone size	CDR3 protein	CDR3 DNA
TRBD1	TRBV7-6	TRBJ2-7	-	CASSPGPGQGSYEQYF	TGTGCCAGCAGCCCAGGGCCGGGACAGGGCTCCTACGAGCAGTACTTC
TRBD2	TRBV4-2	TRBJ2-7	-	CASKWTSGTYEQYF	TGTGCCAGCAAGTGGACTAGCGGTACCTACGAGCAGTACTTC
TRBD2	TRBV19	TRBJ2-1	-	CASSGAGGLNEQFF	TGTGCCAGTAGTGGAGCGGGGGGGCTCAATGAGCAGTTCTTC
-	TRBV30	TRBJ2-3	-	CAWRQGTDTQYF	TGTGCCTGGAGACAGGGCACAGATACGCAGTATTTT
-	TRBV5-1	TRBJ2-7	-	CASSLVRGSYEQYF	TGCGCCAGCAGCTTGGTACGCGGGTCCTACGAGCAGTACTTC
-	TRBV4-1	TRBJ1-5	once	CASSQDLGAPQPQHF	TGCGCCAGCAGCCAAGATCTAGGGGCCCCGCAGCCCCAGCATTTT
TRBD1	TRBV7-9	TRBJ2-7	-	CASSQGDRVDYEQYF	TGTGCCAGCAGTCAAGGGGACAGGGTGGACTACGAGCAGTACTTC
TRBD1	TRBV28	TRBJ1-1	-	CASYSGTELSVNTEAFF	TGTGCCAGCTATTCCGGGACAGAGCTTTCCGTGAACACTGAAGCTTTCTTT
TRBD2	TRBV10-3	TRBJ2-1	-	CAISEGAGWLDNEQFF	TGTGCCATCAGTGAGGGAGCGGGGTGGCTCGACAATGAGCAGTTCTTC
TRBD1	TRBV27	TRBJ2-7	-	CASSSGMRTGDYEQYF	TGTGCCAGCAGCTCAGGGATGCGGACAGGGGACTACGAGCAGTACTTC
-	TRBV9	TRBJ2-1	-	CASSELPNEQFF	TGTGCCAGCAGCGAGCTCCCCAATGAGCAGTTCTTC
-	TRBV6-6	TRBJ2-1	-	CASSYVAYNEQFF	TGTGCCAGCAGTTACGTCGCCTACAATGAGCAGTTCTTC
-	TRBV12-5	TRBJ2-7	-	CASGLPDTHEQYF	TGTGCTAGTGGTTTGCCGGACACTCACGAGCAGTACTTC
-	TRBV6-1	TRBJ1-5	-	CASSEWSFSNQPQHF	TGTGCCAGCAGTGAATGGAGCTTTAGCAATCAGCCCCAGCATTTT
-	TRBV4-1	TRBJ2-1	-	CASDAGESYNEQFF	TGCGCCAGCGATGCCGGGGAGTCCTACAATGAGCAGTTCTTC
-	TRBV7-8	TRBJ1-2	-	CASSSTGIHGYTF	TGTGCCAGCAGCTCCACAGGGATTCATGGCTACACCTTC
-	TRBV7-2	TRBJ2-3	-	CASSLLAGARTDTQYF	TGTGCCAGCAGCTTACTCGCGGGGGCCCGCACAGATACGCAGTATTTT
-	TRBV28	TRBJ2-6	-	CASSLYNSGANVLTF	TGTGCCAGCAGTTTATACAACTCTGGGGCCAACGTCCTGACTTTC
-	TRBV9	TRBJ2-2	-	CASSVVGTYTGELFF	TGTGCCAGCAGCGTAGTCGGGACATACACCGGGGAGCTGTTTTTT
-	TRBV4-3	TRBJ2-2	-	CASSHLRQGELFF	TGCGCCAGCAGCCATTTGCGGCAGGGAGAGCTGTTTTTT
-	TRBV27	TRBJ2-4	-	CASSLEMGRDIQYF	TGTGCCAGCAGTTTAGAGATGGGGCGAGACATTCAGTACTTC
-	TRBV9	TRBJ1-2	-	CASSAYNYGYTF	TGTGCCAGCAGCGCCTACAACTATGGCTACACCTTC
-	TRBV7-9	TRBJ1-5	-	CASSLPGHNQPQHF	TGTGCCAGCAGCTTACCGGGACACAATCAGCCCCAGCATTTT
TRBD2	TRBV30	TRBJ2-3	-	CAWRLPSGGRVTDTQYF	TGTGCCTGGAGACTTCCCTCGGGCGGGAGGGTCACAGATACGCAGTATTTT
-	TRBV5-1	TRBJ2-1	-	CASSWDSASGFEQFF	TGCGCCAGCAGCTGGGACAGTGCTAGCGGGTTTGAGCAGTTCTTC
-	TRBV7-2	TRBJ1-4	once	CASSQVGTVNEKLFF	TGTGCCAGCAGCCAAGTGGGCACCGTAAATGAAAAACTGTTTTTT
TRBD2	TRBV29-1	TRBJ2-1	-	CSVEGLAGRNEQFF	TGCAGCGTTGAAGGCCTAGCGGGACGCAATGAGCAGTTCTTC
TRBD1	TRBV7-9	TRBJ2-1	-	CASSARGWNEQFF	TGTGCCAGCAGCGCCAGGGGGTGGAATGAGCAGTTCTTC
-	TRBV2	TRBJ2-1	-	CASSVGGPGEQFF	TGTGCCAGCAGTGTCGGGGGGCCAGGTGAGCAGTTCTTC
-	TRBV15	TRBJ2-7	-	CAAVTRHEQYF	TGTGCCGCGGTGACTAGGCACGAGCAGTACTTC
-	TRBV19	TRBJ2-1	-	CASRALADNEQFF	TGTGCCAGTAGGGCGTTAGCCGACAATGAGCAGTTCTTC
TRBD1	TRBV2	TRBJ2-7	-	CASSAGGGYEQYF	TGTGCCAGCAGTGCAGGGGGCGGGTACGAGCAGTACTTC
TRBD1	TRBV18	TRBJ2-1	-	CASSGTGAYNEQFF	TGTGCCAGCTCGGGGACAGGGGCCTACAATGAGCAGTTCTTC
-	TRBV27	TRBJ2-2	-	CASSLGGSTGELFF	TGTGCCAGCAGTTTAGGAGGGAGCACCGGGGAGCTGTTTTTT
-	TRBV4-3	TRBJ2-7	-	CASSHSRDYEQYF	TGCGCCAGCAGCCATAGCCGGGACTACGAGCAGTACTTC
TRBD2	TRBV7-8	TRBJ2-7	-	CASSLGLAAYEQYF	TGTGCCAGCAGCTTAGGACTAGCGGCTTACGAGCAGTACTTC
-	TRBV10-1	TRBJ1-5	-	CASSESGGNQPQHF	TGCGCCAGCAGTGAGTCAGGGGGCAATCAGCCCCAGCATTTT
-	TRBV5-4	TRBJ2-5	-	CASSLKGNLETQYF	TGTGCCAGCAGCTTGAAGGGGAACCTAGAGACCCAGTACTTC
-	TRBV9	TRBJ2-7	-	CASSVSPGAGVYEQYF	TGTGCCAGCAGCGTATCACCGGGAGCAGGCGTTTACGAGCAGTACTTC
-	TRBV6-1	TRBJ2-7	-	CASSDSSYEQYF	TGTGCCAGCAGTGACAGCTCCTACGAGCAGTACTTC
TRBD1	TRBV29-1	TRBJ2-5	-	CSVETGGETQYF	TGCAGCGTTGAGACAGGGGGAGAGACCCAGTACTTC
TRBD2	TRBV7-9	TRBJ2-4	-	CASSPAPGTSGQAKNIQYF	TGTGCCAGCAGCCCCGCCCCCGGGACTAGCGGTCAAGCCAAAAACATTCAGTACTTC
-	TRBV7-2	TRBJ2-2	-	CASSLWGGGTGELFF	TGTGCCAGCAGCCTATGGGGAGGTGGGACCGGGGAGCTGTTTTTT
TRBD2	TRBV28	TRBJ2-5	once	CASSPQAGGQETQYF	TGTGCCAGCAGTCCCCAAGCGGGGGGGCAAGAGACCCAGTACTTC
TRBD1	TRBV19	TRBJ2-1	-	CASSGTGGNEQFF	TGTGCCAGTAGTGGGACAGGGGGCAATGAGCAGTTCTTC
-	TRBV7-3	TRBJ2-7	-	CASSLTGGYEQYF	TGTGCCAGCAGCTTAACAGGGGGCTACGAGCAGTACTTC
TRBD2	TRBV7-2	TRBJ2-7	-	CASSPRTSGRAYEQYF	TGTGCCAGCAGCCCTAGGACTAGCGGGAGGGCCTACGAGCAGTACTTC
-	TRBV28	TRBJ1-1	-	CASSFGNTEAFF	TGTGCCAGCAGTTTCGGGAACACTGAAGCTTTCTTT
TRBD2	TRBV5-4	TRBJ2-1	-	CASSLGTSGYNEQFF	TGTGCCAGCAGCTTGGGGACTAGCGGGTACAATGAGCAGTTCTTC
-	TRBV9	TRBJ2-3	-	CASSGLADTQYF	TGTGCCAGCAGCGGACTAGCAGATACGCAGTATTTT
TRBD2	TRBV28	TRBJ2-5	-	CASSLFAHPGTSGRETQYF	TGTGCCAGCAGTTTATTCGCCCATCCCGGTACTAGCGGGAGGGAGACCCAGTACTTC